This is a list of T cell receptor beta chains from one sample in a study of blood T cell repertoires in COVID-19. Sequencing used immunoSEQ multiplex PCR; TCRdb keeps in-frame clones, though not all of them. The table includes 70,000 to 80,000 clones, about 81% detected once. Sequenced sample: peripheral blood. The receptors were sampled from a woman older than 75 with acute or convalescent COVID-19. The CDR3 runs from the conserved cysteine through the conserved F or W. The D gene is left open where the match is weak. The size entry is marked missing in some rows and otherwise reads once, few, many or a size class.

V gene	clone size	J gene	D gene	CDR3 DNA	CDR3 protein
TRBV19	.	TRBJ2-5	.	TGTGCCAGTAGTATTTCCTTAGGCGACAGCCGATTTCGAGAGACCCAGTACTTC	CASSISLGDSRFRETQYF
TRBV5-1	.	TRBJ2-2	.	TGCGCCAGCAGCTTAGGGGCCGGGACCGGGGAGCTGTTTTTT	CASSLGAGTGELFF
TRBV5-1	.	TRBJ1-2	TRBD1	TGCGCCAGCAGGCGTGACAGGGACGGCTACACCTTC	CASRRDRDGYTF
TRBV3-1/TRBV3-2	few	TRBJ2-5	.	TGTGCCAGCAGCCGCCCTCCGGAGTACCAAGAGACCCAGTACTTC	CASSRPPEYQETQYF
TRBV27	.	TRBJ2-4	.	TGTGCCAGCAGTCCAAACGGCAGACTGGGAAACATTCAGTACTTC	CASSPNGRLGNIQYF
TRBV19	.	TRBJ2-2	.	TGTGCCAGTAGTTCCCGACTAACGAACACCGGGGAGCTGTTTTTT	CASSSRLTNTGELFF
TRBV3-1/TRBV3-2	.	TRBJ2-7	TRBD1	TGTGCCAGCCGAAGAGGACAGGGAGTAAGTTACGAGCAGTACTTC	CASRRGQGVSYEQYF
TRBV20-1	.	TRBJ2-5	TRBD2	TGCAGTGCTAGTGGAACTAGCGGGAGTCCGGAGACCCAGTACTTC	CSASGTSGSPETQYF
TRBV7-9	.	TRBJ1-2	.	TGTGCCAGCAGCTTAACCCCGACTGACGGCTACACCTTC	CASSLTPTDGYTF
TRBV12-3/TRBV12-4	.	TRBJ2-5	.	TGTGCCAGCAGTTTTCCGGTTGGAGAGACCCAGTACTTC	CASSFPVGETQYF
TRBV28	few	TRBJ2-1	TRBD2	TGTGCCAGCAGCAAGACTAGCGGGGGACGAGGCGATGAGCAGTTCTTC	CASSKTSGGRGDEQFF